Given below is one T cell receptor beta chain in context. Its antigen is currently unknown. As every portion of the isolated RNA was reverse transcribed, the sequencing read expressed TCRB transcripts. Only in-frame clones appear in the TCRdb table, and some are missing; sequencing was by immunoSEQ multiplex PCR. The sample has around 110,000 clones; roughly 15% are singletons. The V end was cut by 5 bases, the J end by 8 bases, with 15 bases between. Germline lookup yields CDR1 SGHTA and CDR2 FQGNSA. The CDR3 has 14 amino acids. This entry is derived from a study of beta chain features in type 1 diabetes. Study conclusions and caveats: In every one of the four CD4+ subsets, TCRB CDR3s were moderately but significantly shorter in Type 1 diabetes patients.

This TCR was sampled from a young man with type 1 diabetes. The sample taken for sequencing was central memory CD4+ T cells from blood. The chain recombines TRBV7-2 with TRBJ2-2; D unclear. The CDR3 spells CASSERNGIGELFF. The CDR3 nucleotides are TGTGCCAGCAGCGAGAGAAATGGGATTGGGGAGCTGTTTTTT.